The present T cell receptor (beta chain) was sequenced within a study of sequential checkpoint blockade in melanoma (dated by TCRdb to about 2019). A note on the overall study: Patients were randomized 1:1 to first-line nivolumab followed by ipilimumab (arm A) or ipilimumab followed by nivolumab (arm B). Maintenance nivolumab was given following each of the two trial sequences. General conclusions and limits of the study: The model for predicting response that combines TCR metrics with mutation burden needs to be validated in larger, independent patient cohorts.

The immunoSEQ Assay was used to immunosequence TCRbeta CDR3 regions from genomic DNA. Before high-throughput sequencing, the genomic DNA was amplified using bias-controlled multiplex PCR. As for the authors' bioinformatics: To quantify the absolute abundance of each unique TCRbeta CDR3 region, the sequences were collapsed and filtered. Clonality, defined as 1 minus Pielou's evenness, was calculated using only productive rearrangements. Clones with significantly greater frequencies in on-treatment versus baseline samples were identified using a previously published method. TCRdb provides this immuneACCESS table in a form limited to in-frame rearrangements. Some clones are lacking; in checked studies, under half of them reflect an unresolved V gene, and why the rest are absent is not known. V and J calls and clone size are those listed in that table; D and trimming were worked out from the DNA. The sample table contains more than 20,000 clones; only one count was recorded for approximately 82% of them. Approximately 10% of the sample is in the top ten clones.

Regarding this clone: Its antigen specificity is not known. A read error may account for a junction end that differs from germline.

CDR1 and CDR2 were assigned from the germline V gene as MDHEN and SYDVKM. The CDR3 has 12 amino acids, counting the end cysteine and phenylalanine. Just CDR3 DNA is preserved here, 36 bases in frame from base 1. What the treatment or condition label conveys for this sample: randomized to nivolumab then ipilimumab (arm A) or the reverse (arm B). None of the trial patients had been given prior DNA-damaging chemotherapy. Live CD3+CD8+ cells negative for CD19 and CD56 were sorted from thawed PBMCs on a FACS Aria II flow cytometer. Samples came from patients with melanoma in CheckMate 064, a randomized, open-label phase II trial of sequential checkpoint blockade. Leukapheresis was used to collect peripheral blood mononuclear cells, which were then purified with Ficoll-Paque and frozen in human serum with about 10% DMSO. Immediately after sorting, the purity of sorted blood CD3+CD8+ cells was verified to be >95%, after which DNA was extracted.

The sequence was collected from a human donor with melanoma. The rearranged segments are TRBV28 and TRBJ1-2; the D gene lacks a confident call. The sequencing here drew on CD8+ T cells sorted from blood (inferred from file names), taken from a patient given nivolumab and ipilimumab in sequence. The bases read TGTGCCAGCTCGAGCGTTAACTATGACTACACCTTC. Its amino acids are CASSSVNYDYTF.